These T cell receptor beta chains were read from a single sample in a study of graft-versus-host responses after intestinal transplantation. These receptors' antigens are unknown. Profiling relied on immunoSEQ multiplex PCR, and the TCRdb table lists in-frame clones only, not all of them. The sample records about 94,000 clones, over 75% being singletons. The sequences come from unstimulated CD8+ T cells sorted from spleen or lymph node cells, collected before intestinal transplant. The receptor set was obtained from a human donor who received an intestinal transplant. The CDR3 runs from the conserved cysteine through the conserved F or W. The D gene is left open where the match is weak. Expanded clones are given a class, and other clones once, few, many or no size at all.

v_call	j_call	cdr3_length	clone_size	d_call	cdr3_aa	cdr3_nt
TRBV2	TRBJ1-2	13	-	-	CASSAAGVRGYTF	TGTGCCAGCAGTGCGGCAGGGGTTAGGGGCTACACCTTC
TRBV9	TRBJ2-3	15	-	-	CASSVGYGGTDTQYF	TGTGCCAGCAGCGTAGGGTATGGCGGGACAGATACGCAGTATTTT
TRBV6-5	TRBJ1-5	14	-	-	CASSPAQGHQPQHF	TGTGCCAGCAGTCCTGCTCAGGGCCATCAGCCCCAGCATTTT
TRBV18	TRBJ1-5	12	-	-	CASSPGGEPQHF	TGTGCCAGCTCACCGGGGGGGGAGCCCCAGCATTTT
TRBV19	TRBJ2-1	14	-	-	CASTGDNLYNEQFF	TGTGCCAGTACCGGGGACAACCTGTACAATGAGCAGTTCTTC
TRBV4-3	TRBJ2-7	15	once	-	CASSQEWRGPSEQYF	TGCGCCAGCAGCCAAGAATGGCGGGGGCCATCCGAGCAGTACTTC
TRBV18	TRBJ2-1	16	-	TRBD1	CASSPSWDSHNNEQFF	TGTGCCAGCTCACCTTCCTGGGACAGCCATAACAATGAGCAGTTCTTC
TRBV28	TRBJ2-7	16	once	TRBD1	CASSPQNDRVRYEQYF	TGTGCCAGCAGTCCACAAAACGACAGGGTGCGCTACGAGCAGTACTTC
TRBV2	TRBJ2-6	14	-	-	CASSWASGANVLTF	TGTGCCAGCAGTTGGGCCTCCGGGGCCAACGTCCTGACTTTC
TRBV14	TRBJ2-7	16	-	TRBD1	CASSHGEGQSSYEQYF	TGTGCCAGCAGCCATGGAGAGGGACAGAGCTCCTACGAGCAGTACTTC
TRBV5-5	TRBJ2-5	15	-	TRBD1	CASSSRQGSLETQYF	TGTGCCAGCAGCTCCCGACAGGGTAGTCTGGAGACCCAGTACTTC
TRBV7-9	TRBJ2-7	16	-	TRBD1	CASSPRQGATLYEQYF	TGTGCCAGCAGCCCCCGGCAGGGGGCGACACTCTACGAGCAGTACTTC
TRBV28	TRBJ1-5	12	-	-	CASSGSNQPQHF	TGTGCCAGCAGCGGTAGCAATCAGCCCCAGCATTTT
TRBV5-6	TRBJ1-1	13	-	-	CASNFAMGLEAFF	TGTGCCAGCAACTTTGCGATGGGACTTGAAGCTTTCTTT
TRBV4-1	TRBJ2-7	16	-	TRBD2	CASSQGRGLAGDEQYF	TGCGCCAGCAGCCAAGGAAGGGGTCTAGCGGGCGACGAGCAGTACTTC
TRBV28	TRBJ2-5	14	-	-	CASSSLAGRETQYF	TGTGCCAGCAGTTCACTAGCAGGGAGAGAGACCCAGTACTTC
TRBV6-5	TRBJ2-1	15	-	TRBD1	CASRLDRDRGYEQFF	TGTGCCAGCAGGCTAGACCGGGACAGGGGATATGAGCAGTTCTTC
TRBV5-4	TRBJ1-1	15	-	-	CASSLLGLANTEAFF	TGTGCCAGCAGCTTGTTGGGACTAGCGAACACTGAAGCTTTCTTT
TRBV19	TRBJ2-7	13	-	-	CASSSTGGYEQYF	TGTGCCAGTAGTTCGACAGGTGGGTACGAGCAGTACTTC
TRBV7-2	TRBJ2-7	14	-	TRBD1	CASSSGTGGYEQYF	TGTGCCAGCAGCTCCGGGACAGGGGGCTACGAGCAGTACTTC
TRBV29-1	TRBJ1-2	13	-	TRBD1	CSVDRGLNYGYTF	TGCAGCGTAGACAGGGGGCTCAACTATGGCTACACCTTC
TRBV7-9	TRBJ2-7	15	once	-	CASSSGGLAPYEQYF	TGTGCCAGCAGCTCCGGGGGACTTGCCCCCTACGAGCAGTACTTC
TRBV7-9	TRBJ2-3	15	-	TRBD2	CASSWTSVSTDTQYF	TGTGCCAGCAGCTGGACTAGCGTCTCCACAGATACGCAGTATTTT
TRBV19	TRBJ1-1	14	-	-	CASSMGRANTEAFF	TGTGCCAGTAGTATGGGCAGGGCGAACACTGAAGCTTTCTTT
TRBV5-1	TRBJ1-1	17	-	TRBD1	CASSLYRTGASGTEAFF	TGCGCCAGCAGCTTGTATCGGACAGGGGCCTCGGGGACTGAAGCTTTCTTT
TRBV30	TRBJ1-2	15	-	-	CAWSPPMEPLYGYTF	TGTGCCTGGAGTCCCCCGATGGAGCCTCTCTATGGCTACACCTTC
TRBV28	TRBJ1-1	13	-	-	CASSLQRDTEAFF	TGTGCCAGCAGTTTGCAGAGGGACACTGAAGCTTTCTTT
TRBV27	TRBJ1-2	15	-	TRBD1	CASSLGTGGNYGYTF	TGTGCCAGCAGTTTAGGGACAGGCGGGAACTATGGCTACACCTTC
TRBV11-2	TRBJ2-1	16	-	TRBD2	CASSFWSGRGGRRQFF	TGTGCCAGCAGCTTCTGGAGCGGGAGGGGGGGGAGGAGGCAGTTCTTC
TRBV13	TRBJ2-2	15	-	TRBD1	CASSYGQGDTGELFF	TGTGCCAGCAGCTATGGGCAGGGGGACACCGGGGAGCTGTTTTTT
TRBV29-1	TRBJ1-4	13	-	TRBD1	CSASTGVNEKLFF	TGCAGCGCATCGACAGGGGTTAATGAAAAACTGTTTTTT
TRBV27	TRBJ1-1	12	once	-	CASSVGGTEAFF	TGTGCCAGCAGTGTAGGGGGCACTGAAGCTTTCTTT
TRBV29-1	TRBJ2-1	13	-	-	CSVVSSMPDEQFF	TGCAGCGTTGTCTCGTCCATGCCGGATGAGCAGTTCTTC
TRBV9	TRBJ2-5	16	once	TRBD2	CASSVESGGARETQYF	TGTGCCAGCAGCGTAGAAAGCGGGGGGGCCCGGGAGACCCAGTACTTC
TRBV10-3	TRBJ2-2	15	-	-	CAIRGDKGRSGELFF	TGTGCCATCCGGGGTGACAAGGGGAGGAGCGGGGAGCTGTTTTTT
TRBV5-4	TRBJ1-1	12	-	TRBD1	CASSLDRGEAFF	TGTGCCAGCAGCTTGGACAGGGGTGAAGCTTTCTTT
TRBV5-1	TRBJ2-7	14	-	TRBD1	CASSLVGGSDEQYF	TGCGCCAGCAGCTTGGTAGGGGGCTCGGACGAGCAGTACTTC
TRBV6-5	TRBJ2-2	12	-	-	CASSYSAGELFF	TGTGCCAGCAGTTACTCCGCCGGGGAGCTGTTTTTT
TRBV7-6	TRBJ2-2	18	-	-	CASSFYAERTEGTGELFF	TGTGCCAGCAGCTTTTATGCGGAGCGGACCGAAGGGACCGGGGAGCTGTTTTTT
TRBV11-2	TRBJ2-1	12	-	-	CASSGDNNEQFF	TGTGCCAGCAGCGGGGACAACAATGAGCAGTTCTTC
TRBV4-3	TRBJ2-7	14	-	TRBD1	CASSQRQGSYEQYF	TGCGCCAGCAGCCAAAGACAGGGGTCCTACGAGCAGTACTTC
TRBV27	TRBJ2-1	16	-	TRBD2	CASSLLTSGRYNEQFF	TGTGCCAGCAGTTTACTGACTAGCGGGAGATACAATGAGCAGTTCTTC
TRBV2	TRBJ1-4	16	-	-	CASSDRQGNSNEKLFF	TGTGCCAGCAGTGATCGGCAGGGGAATTCTAATGAAAAACTGTTTTTT
TRBV6-6	TRBJ1-2	14	-	-	CASSPRGPYYGYTF	TGTGCCAGCAGCCCCAGGGGCCCTTACTATGGCTACACCTTC
TRBV5-1	TRBJ1-1	16	-	-	CASSLGLRDMNTEAFF	TGCGCCAGCAGCTTGGGGCTCAGGGACATGAACACTGAAGCTTTCTTT
TRBV30	TRBJ1-1	13	-	-	CAWSVLSASEAFF	TGTGCCTGGAGTGTACTATCTGCGTCTGAAGCTTTCTTT